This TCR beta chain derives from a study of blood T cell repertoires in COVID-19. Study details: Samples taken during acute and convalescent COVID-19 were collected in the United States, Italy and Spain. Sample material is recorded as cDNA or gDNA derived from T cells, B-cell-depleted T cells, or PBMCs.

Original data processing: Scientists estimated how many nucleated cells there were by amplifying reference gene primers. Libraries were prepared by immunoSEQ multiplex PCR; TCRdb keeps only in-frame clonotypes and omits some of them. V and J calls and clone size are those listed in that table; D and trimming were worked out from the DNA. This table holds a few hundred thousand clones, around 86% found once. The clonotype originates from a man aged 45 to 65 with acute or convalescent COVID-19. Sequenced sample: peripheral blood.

As DNA, the CDR3 is TGTGCCAGCAGTTACTCGAGGGGCTACACCTTC. Translated, it gives CASSYSRGYTF. The chain recombines TRBV6-5 with TRBJ1-2; D unclear. The CDR3 totals 11 residues. Trimming took 0 bases from V and 8 from J, leaving 4 bases between them. CDR1 MNHEY and CDR2 SVGAGI come from the germline V gene.